This entry lists 27 T cell receptor beta chains sequenced from one sample in a study of Graves' ophthalmopathy and Graves' hyperthyroidism. The sequenced template was RNA, covering the TCR beta CDR3 region. The workflow started with a first-round RT-PCR run with HTBI primers and then moved on to a second-round multiplex PCR. From the multiplex PCR reads, TCRdb called clonotypes with MiXCR, one entry per CDR3 protein. Of roughly 420,000 distinct CDR3 sequences listed, roughly 21% are singletons. The sequencing input was peripheral blood. These TCRs come from a woman aged 18-30 years with stable Graves' hyperthyroidism.

Many counts were recorded for this clonotype. The chain combines TRBV5-1 with TRBJ2-5; possibly TRBD2 for D (6 bases). Trimming took off 3 bases at V and 1 base at J, with 13 bases between the two ends. This CDR3 is built from 15 residues. CDR1 and CDR2 from the germline V gene are SGHRS and YFSETQ. The DNA of the CDR3 is TGCGCCAGCAGCTCAGGCGGGACGATCCAAGAGACCCAGTACTTC. Amino acids: CASSSGGTIQETQYF. Supplemented by reference TRBV5-1 and TRBJ2-5, the full variable domain reads KAGVTQTPRYLIKTRGQQVTLSCSPISGHRSVSWYQQTPGQGLQFLFEYFSETQRNKGNFPGRFSGRQFSNSRSEMNVSTLELGDSALYLCASSSGGTIQETQYFGPGTRLLVL.

This clonotype was seen ten or more times. The chain links TRBV6-1 to TRBJ2-7, with D maybe TRBD1 (6 bases). This CDR3 is built from 14 residues. The V gene lost 7 bases and the J gene lost 6 bases, with 19 bases spanning the gap. Germline V CDR1 and CDR2: MNHNS, SASEGT. The CDR3 DNA is TGTGCCAGCACTCCAATCATCGACAGGCGCGAGCAGTACTTC. It translates to CASTPIIDRREQYF.

There are many counts of this clonotype. The chain is built from TRBV10-3 and TRBJ1-1; D is possibly TRBD1 (5 bases). This CDR3 has 13 amino acids. Trimming shortened V by 10 bases and J by 4 bases, and 16 bases separated the two germline ends. CDR1 ENHRY and CDR2 SYGVKD come from the germline V gene. The CDR3 nucleotides are TGTGCCACAGGCCAGGCCGGGGGCACTGAAGCTTTCTTT. This sequence encodes CATGQAGGTEAFF.

The chain combines TRBV30 with TRBJ1-1, with 8 bases identical to TRBD1. In germline, CDR1 is GTSNPN, CDR2 SVGIG (reference sequence). CDR3 length equals 13 residues. Trimming at V came to 1 base and at J to 6 bases, leaving 4 bases not matched to a gene. CDR3 protein: CAWSATDRAEAFF. The DNA for the CDR3 is TGTGCCTGGAGTGCAACGGACAGGGCTGAAGCTTTCTTT.

This clonotype was seen ten or more times. J is TRBJ1-5 and V is TRBV6-2 or TRBV6-3, with a weak D call TRBD1 (6 bases). The V gene's germline CDR1 is MNHEY and CDR2 SVGEGT. The V end lost 8 bases, the J end lost 6 bases, and 20 bases lay between the germline ends. The CDR3 has 15 amino acids. CDR3: CASVGQTGSSQPQHF. Here the CDR3 DNA reads TGTGCCAGCGTTGGTCAAACAGGGTCCAGTCAGCCCCAGCATTTT.

This clonotype was observed many times. The chain is built from TRBV11-2 and TRBJ1-2, with TRBD1 matching over 11 bases. Germline CDR1 is SGHAT and CDR2 is FQNNGV. The CDR3 contains 14 residues. After removal of 5 bases from V and 7 bases from J, the junction contained 6 bases not matched to a gene. The chain's CDR3 is CASSRGQGVRGYTF. CDR3 nucleotides: TGTGCCAGCAGCAGGGGACAGGGGGTTCGTGGCTACACCTTC.

This clonotype has at least ten counts. This sequence joins TRBV11-1 and TRBJ1-2, with 9 positions matching TRBD1. Germline lookup yields CDR1 SGHAT and CDR2 FQDESV (reference sequence). Trimming removed 0 bases from V and 5 bases from J; junction bases left unmatched: 1. CDR3 length: 14 residues. The CDR3 region has the DNA TGTGCCAGCAGCTTAGCCGGGACAGGGTATGGCTACACCTTC. Its protein product is CASSLAGTGYGYTF.

This clonotype was seen many times. The V call is TRBV7-2, the J call TRBJ2-5; 9 bases line up with TRBD2. V dropped 5 bases and J dropped 5; count of bases not matched to a gene: 12. The CDR3 length is 16 residues. Germline V lookup: CDR1 SGHTA, CDR2 FQGNSA. The CDR3 spells CASSPQSGRSRETQYF. The CDR3 DNA reads as TGTGCCAGCAGCCCCCAAAGCGGGAGGTCCCGGGAGACCCAGTACTTC.

This clonotype was seen at least ten times. This chain links TRBV11-1 with TRBJ2-5; D ambiguous. This CDR3 spans 13 amino acids. V lost 8 bases to trimming and J lost 2 bases, with 12 bases between them. Germline values: CDR1 SGHAT, CDR2 FQDESV (reference sequence). In nucleotides, the CDR3 is TGTGCCAGCGGACGACAAGTACAAGAGACCCAGTACTTC. This translates into CASGRQVQETQYF. Supplemented by reference TRBV11-1 and TRBJ2-5, the full variable domain reads EAEVAQSPRYKITEKSQAVAFWCDPISGHATLYWYRQILGQGPELLVQFQDESVVDDSQLPKDRFSAERLKGVDSTLKIQPAELGDSAMYLCASGRQVQETQYFGPGTRLLVL.

The table lists this clonotype with many counts. Its ends do not fully match the called genes, so a read error is possible. The chain recombines TRBV20-1 with TRBJ1-6; D remains unclear. Germline CDR1 and CDR2: DFQATT and SNEGSKA (reference sequence). CDR3 size: 14 residues. This CDR3 is CGARDTQTNSPLHF. The CDR3 nucleotides read TGCGGTGCTAGAGATACACAAACCAATTCACCCCTCCACTTT.

This sequence joins TRBV6-1 and TRBJ2-2; 9 nucleotides line up with TRBD1. V was clipped by 6 bases and J by 6 bases; unmatched bases: 2. Germline-derived CDR1 and CDR2 are MNHNS and SASEGT. The CDR3 is 13 amino acids. The CDR3 here is CASRDRGAGELFF. For the CDR3, the DNA is TGTGCCAGCAGGGACAGGGGCGCCGGGGAGCTGTTTTTT.

This clonotype has ten or more counts. The rearrangement joins TRBV9 to TRBJ2-2; D perhaps matches TRBD2 (6 bases). The germline V gene has CDR1 SGDLS and CDR2 YYNGEE. The CDR3 runs 15 residues. V lost 3 bases and J 2 bases, leaving 11 bases between the germline ends. The CDR3 DNA sequence: TGTGCCAGCAGCGAGGGGACTCTAAACACCGGGGAGCTGTTTTTT. Its protein is CASSEGTLNTGELFF.

This clonotype was observed many times. V usage is TRBV5-1 and J usage is TRBJ2-2, with D perhaps TRBD2 (6 bases). Per germline, CDR1 SGHRS and CDR2 YFSETQ. The CDR3 length is 16 residues. Deletions cut 0 bases from V and 1 base from J, with 10 bases between. The CDR3: CASSLGLGRNTGELFF. CDR3 coding DNA: TGCGCCAGCAGCTTGGGTCTCGGGAGGAACACCGGGGAGCTGTTTTTT.

The genes are TRBV28 and TRBJ1-1, with a tentative D call TRBD1 (6 bases). The CDR3 extends over 14 amino acids. V gave up 4 bases and J gave up 6 bases, with 15 bases separating them. Germline V gene sequence: CDR1 MDHEN, CDR2 SYDVKM. CDR3 region: CASSYNREVSEAFF. The DNA for the CDR3 is TGTGCCAGCAGTTATAACAGGGAGGTCTCTGAAGCTTTCTTT.

This clonotype was seen repeatedly, ten times or more. This chain joins TRBV6-5 and TRBJ1-6; 9 positions match TRBD1. V shed 5 bases, J shed 0 bases, and the junction held 11 bases outside the gene matches. The CDR3 extends over 19 amino acids. Germline CDR1 is MNHEY and CDR2 is SVGAGI. The chain's CDR3 is CASSHHTGGLNSYNSPLHF. The CDR3, as DNA: TGTGCCAGCAGTCACCACACAGGGGGCCTTAACTCCTATAATTCACCCCTCCACTTT.

The chain links TRBV6-5 to TRBJ1-2; 9 nucleotides agree with TRBD1. Germline trimming cut 4 bases from V and 4 bases from J; bases unmatched to any gene: 13. The CDR3 length is 17 residues. Germline CDR1 and CDR2: MNHEY and SVGAGI. CDR3 bases: TGTGCCAGCAGTTCCCCCGGTACAGGGGGCGCCAGCTATGGCTACACCTTC. Protein: CASSSPGTGGASYGYTF.

This clonotype has ten or more counts. The J gene is TRBJ2-7, the V gene TRBV20-1, with TRBD1 matching 8 bases. Germline V gives CDR1 DFQATT, CDR2 SNEGSKA (reference sequence). CDR3 length: 12 amino acids. Germline trimming cut 5 bases from V and 3 bases from J; bases unmatched to any gene: 3. For the CDR3, the DNA is TGCAGTGCTCCGGACAGGGACTACGAGCAGTACTTC. Its protein is CSAPDRDYEQYF.

This clonotype was seen repeatedly, ten times or more. This chain uses TRBV6-5 with TRBJ1-1, with D tentatively TRBD1 (5 bases). This CDR3 has 11 amino acids. Germline V gives CDR1 MNHEY, CDR2 SVGAGI. Deletions cut 2 bases from V and 12 bases from J, with 10 bases between. CDR3 DNA sequence: TGTGCCAGCAGTTACGCAGGGTTGACTTTCTTT. Its translation: CASSYAGLTFF.

This clonotype was seen at least ten times. The V and J genes are TRBV12-3 or TRBV12-4 and TRBJ2-5; D may be TRBD1 (6 bases). CDR3 length: 14 residues. Trimming took 6 bases from V and 5 from J, leaving 16 bases between them. The CDR3 sequence is CASSPNQGTETQYF. For the CDR3, the DNA is TGTGCCAGCAGCCCCAACCAGGGGACGGAGACCCAGTACTTC.

There are many counts of this clonotype. The chain couples TRBV28 to TRBJ2-7, with D unclear. V was pared by 6 bases and J by 6 bases, with 9 bases between. The CDR3 is made up of 11 amino acids. Germline lookup yields CDR1 MDHEN and CDR2 SYDVKM. CDR3 in amino acids: CASSRPSEQYF. CDR3 bases: TGTGCCAGCAGCCGGCCCAGCGAGCAGTACTTC.

Only a few counts were recorded for this clonotype. V and J are TRBV6-2 or TRBV6-3 and TRBJ2-5; D is undetermined. CDR3 length: 13 amino acids. V lost 4 bases to trimming and J lost 3 bases, with 9 bases between them. The V gene's germline CDR1 is MNHEY and CDR2 SVGEGT. CDR3 sequence reads: CASSWTAKETQYF. The CDR3, as DNA: TGTGCCAGCAGTTGGACGGCAAAAGAGACCCAGTACTTC.

The rearrangement uses TRBV10-3 and TRBJ2-5; TRBD1 aligns across 10 bases. The J segment lost 4 bases and the V segment lost 5 bases, leaving 4 bases of the junction unmatched. Germline loops: CDR1 ENHRY, CDR2 SYGVKD. This CDR3 region has 14 residues. CDR3 sequence: CAISQTGGSETQYF. The DNA for the CDR3 is TGTGCCATCAGTCAGACAGGGGGCTCAGAGACCCAGTACTTC.

At least ten counts were recorded for this clonotype. The rearrangement links TRBV6-5 to TRBJ1-1, with a possible D match to TRBD1 (5 bases). Germline V gene lookup returns CDR1 MNHEY and CDR2 SVGAGI. The CDR3 spans 17 residues. V was clipped by 6 bases and J by 2 bases, with 22 bases between them. For the CDR3, the DNA is TGTGCCAGCAGATCCTCGGAGGGACGCTTCGTCAACACTGAAGCTTTCTTT. Translated: CASRSSEGRFVNTEAFF.

At least ten counts were recorded for this clonotype. The junction departs from the called germline gene at one end, perhaps through a read error. This sequence joins TRBV7-2 and TRBJ2-4, with D possibly being TRBD1 (7 bases). CDR1 and CDR2 from the germline V gene are SGHTA and FQGNSA. This CDR3 has 14 amino acids. The CDR3 DNA is TGTGCCAGCAGCTTATTCCAGGGGGAGGACATTAAGTACTTC. Its protein is CASSLFQGEDIKYF.

In this sample, this clonotype turned up many times. Lacking the conserved final phenylalanine or tryptophan, this CDR3 likely reflects a read error. In DNA, the CDR3 is TGCAGCGTTGACGACCGTGATGGCTACACCTCC. As protein: CSVDDRDGYTS. The chain uses TRBV29-1 and TRBJ1-2; D is uncertain. Between the trimmed V and J ends, which lost 3 bases and 6 bases, there was a span of 8 bases. This CDR3 is built from 11 residues. Germline V gives CDR1 SQVTM, CDR2 ANQGSEA.

With regard to this clonotype: Because it lacks the conserved phenylalanine or tryptophan at the end, this CDR3 is likely a read error. J is TRBJ2-7 and V is TRBV28; D is uncertain. The CDR3 loop spans 16 amino acids. The V end lost 3 bases, the J end lost 1 base, and 16 bases lay between the germline ends. Germline assignment: CDR1 MDHEN and CDR2 SYDVKM. DNA for the CDR3: TGTGCCAGCAGTTTCGAGAGTCCGAGCGTTTCCTACGAGCAGTACTAC. The encoded protein is CASSFESPSVSYEQYY.

This clonotype was recorded a few times. The V call is TRBV7-2, the J call TRBJ2-7; D is uncertain. This CDR3 spans 14 amino acids. Trimming cost V 1 base and J 2 bases, with 9 bases left between them. The germline V gene encodes CDR1 SGHTA and CDR2 FQGNSA. The CDR3 nucleotides read TGTGCCAGCAGCTTAGGAGGTCCCCCCTACGAGCAGTACTTC. Its protein product is CASSLGGPPYEQYF.